A single T cell receptor beta chain is shown here with its context. The entry originates in a study of blood T cell repertoires in COVID-19. Across the study: Sample material is recorded as cDNA or gDNA derived from T cells, B-cell-depleted T cells, or PBMCs.

The CDR3 runs to 15 residues. V was trimmed by 0 bases and J by 1 base, leaving 10 bases between them. CDR1 and CDR2 from the germline V gene are LNHNV and YYDKDF (reference sequence). The data were produced by immunoSEQ multiplex PCR, yet TCRdb's version contains in-frame clones alone and is incomplete. This sample has under 55,000 clones, with over 70% found just once. The rearrangement uses TRBV15 and TRBJ2-7; maybe TRBD2 (6 bases). Sequenced sample: peripheral blood. The receptor's source is a woman older than 75 with COVID-19, enrolled during active disease. The CDR3 DNA sequence: TGTGCCACCAGCAGAGAGCGGGAAGGGTCCTACGAGCAGTACTTC. Translated, it gives CATSREREGSYEQYF.